Listed below are T cell receptor beta chains from one sample, sequenced in a study of blood T cell repertoires in COVID-19. The repertoire was sequenced with immunoSEQ multiplex PCR; TCRdb's copy has only in-frame clones and lacks some. The sample shows almost 300,000 clones, around 92% of them seen only once. Sequenced sample: peripheral blood. The receptors were sampled from a woman in her twenties or thirties with COVID-19, enrolled during active disease. Both conserved end residues are part of each CDR3. D genes are given only for firm matches. Rows give clone size only sometimes, using once, few, many, or a class for an expanded clone.

d_call: -; v_call: TRBV5-1; clone_size: -; j_call: TRBJ1-6; cdr3_aa: CASSWRTANNSPLHF; cdr3_nt: TGCGCCAGCAGCTGGAGGACGGCTAATAATTCACCCCTCCACTTT
d_call: -; v_call: TRBV7-2; clone_size: -; j_call: TRBJ2-1; cdr3_aa: CASSLSSYNEQFF; cdr3_nt: TGTGCCAGCAGCCTCAGCTCCTACAATGAGCAGTTCTTC
d_call: -; v_call: TRBV7-9; clone_size: -; j_call: TRBJ1-4; cdr3_aa: CASVQSNEKLFF; cdr3_nt: TGTGCCAGCGTACAGAGTAATGAAAAACTGTTTTTT
d_call: -; v_call: TRBV19; clone_size: -; j_call: TRBJ2-2; cdr3_aa: CAGRDTGLDGELFF; cdr3_nt: TGTGCCGGCCGGGACACGGGCTTGGACGGGGAGCTGTTTTTT
d_call: TRBD1; v_call: TRBV7-9; clone_size: -; j_call: TRBJ1-2; cdr3_aa: CASIITTGVHYGYTF; cdr3_nt: TGTGCCAGCATCATAACGACAGGGGTCCACTATGGCTACACCTTC
d_call: TRBD1; v_call: TRBV5-6; clone_size: -; j_call: TRBJ2-7; cdr3_aa: CASSFDGWAGGGEQYF; cdr3_nt: TGTGCCAGCAGCTTTGATGGTTGGGCAGGGGGCGGCGAGCAGTACTTC
d_call: TRBD2; v_call: TRBV6-5; clone_size: -; j_call: TRBJ2-1; cdr3_aa: CASRMTSGGWGEQFF; cdr3_nt: TGTGCCAGCAGAATGACTAGCGGGGGGTGGGGTGAGCAGTTCTTC
d_call: TRBD2; v_call: TRBV5-6; clone_size: -; j_call: TRBJ2-7; cdr3_aa: CASIPSGGPYEQYF; cdr3_nt: TGTGCCAGCATCCCTAGCGGGGGCCCCTACGAGCAGTACTTC
d_call: TRBD1; v_call: TRBV6-1; clone_size: -; j_call: TRBJ1-2; cdr3_aa: CASSDGRGQEPTANYGYTF; cdr3_nt: TGTGCCAGCAGTGATGGGCGAGGACAGGAACCCACAGCTAACTATGGCTACACCTTC
d_call: -; v_call: TRBV19; clone_size: -; j_call: TRBJ2-3; cdr3_aa: CASSIVGGDTQYF; cdr3_nt: TGTGCCAGTAGTATAGTGGGGGGAGATACGCAGTATTTT
d_call: TRBD1; v_call: TRBV4-1; clone_size: -; j_call: TRBJ1-6; cdr3_aa: CATRPGGQNNSPLHF; cdr3_nt: TGCGCCACCCGCCCAGGGGGGCAGAATAATTCACCCCTCCACTTT
d_call: TRBD1; v_call: TRBV7-2; clone_size: -; j_call: TRBJ1-2; cdr3_aa: CASSLAGQGADGYTF; cdr3_nt: TGTGCCAGCAGCTTGGCGGGACAGGGGGCGGATGGCTACACCTTC
d_call: TRBD1; v_call: TRBV6-5; clone_size: once; j_call: TRBJ1-2; cdr3_aa: CASIHGGQGIGYTF; cdr3_nt: TGTGCCAGCATCCACGGGGGACAGGGGATTGGCTACACCTTC
d_call: -; v_call: TRBV2; clone_size: -; j_call: TRBJ2-5; cdr3_aa: CASSRGSQETQYF; cdr3_nt: TGTGCCAGCTCGAGGGGGTCCCAAGAGACCCAGTACTTC
d_call: -; v_call: TRBV29-1; clone_size: -; j_call: TRBJ1-2; cdr3_aa: CSVYNIRDYGYTF; cdr3_nt: TGCAGCGTCTATAACATCAGGGATTATGGCTACACCTTC
d_call: TRBD1; v_call: TRBV5-1; clone_size: once; j_call: TRBJ1-2; cdr3_aa: CASSSQGADGYTF; cdr3_nt: TGCGCCAGCAGCTCACAGGGGGCAGATGGCTACACCTTC
d_call: TRBD1; v_call: TRBV29-1; clone_size: -; j_call: TRBJ2-1; cdr3_aa: CSVSLSGTGRNEQFF; cdr3_nt: TGCAGCGTTTCCCTCTCCGGGACAGGGCGGAATGAGCAGTTCTTC
d_call: -; v_call: TRBV5-6; clone_size: -; j_call: TRBJ1-2; cdr3_aa: CASSLGGAGYGYTF; cdr3_nt: TGTGCCAGCAGCTTGGGGGGAGCCGGCTATGGCTACACCTTC
d_call: TRBD2; v_call: TRBV5-6; clone_size: -; j_call: TRBJ2-7; cdr3_aa: CASTPGGGTYEQYF; cdr3_nt: TGTGCCAGCACCCCAGGCGGGGGAACCTACGAGCAGTACTTC
d_call: TRBD2; v_call: TRBV29-1; clone_size: -; j_call: TRBJ2-1; cdr3_aa: CSADRWGGVDNEQFF; cdr3_nt: TGCAGCGCCGACCGATGGGGGGGGGTTGATAATGAGCAGTTCTTC
d_call: -; v_call: TRBV3-1/TRBV3-2; clone_size: once; j_call: TRBJ1-2; cdr3_aa: CASCTGGYTF; cdr3_nt: TGTGCCAGCTGTACCGGTGGCTACACCTTC
d_call: -; v_call: TRBV10-3; clone_size: -; j_call: TRBJ2-7; cdr3_aa: CAISEISGDSYEQYF; cdr3_nt: TGTGCCATCAGTGAGATCTCAGGGGACTCCTACGAGCAGTACTTC
d_call: -; v_call: TRBV19; clone_size: -; j_call: TRBJ1-5; cdr3_aa: CASRVGGNQPQHF; cdr3_nt: TGTGCCAGTAGGGTGGGCGGCAATCAGCCCCAGCATTTT
d_call: -; v_call: TRBV18; clone_size: -; j_call: TRBJ2-5; cdr3_aa: CASSPTASTNKETQYF; cdr3_nt: TGTGCCAGCTCACCTACTGCGTCTACGAATAAAGAGACCCAGTACTTC
d_call: -; v_call: TRBV14; clone_size: -; j_call: TRBJ1-2; cdr3_aa: CASSQEWEGSRGYTF; cdr3_nt: TGTGCCAGCAGCCAAGAATGGGAGGGGTCTCGTGGCTACACCTTC
d_call: -; v_call: TRBV11-2; clone_size: -; j_call: TRBJ1-6; cdr3_aa: CASSFRGLSSYNSPLHF; cdr3_nt: TGTGCCAGCAGCTTCAGGGGATTAAGCTCCTATAATTCACCCCTCCACTTT
d_call: -; v_call: TRBV9; clone_size: once; j_call: TRBJ2-2; cdr3_aa: CASIRGRDTGELFF; cdr3_nt: TGTGCCAGCATCAGGGGCAGGGACACCGGGGAGCTGTTTTTT
d_call: TRBD2; v_call: TRBV5-1; clone_size: -; j_call: TRBJ2-1; cdr3_aa: CASSLEWRPGLAGGEQFF; cdr3_nt: TGCGCCAGCAGCTTGGAATGGCGGCCGGGACTAGCGGGAGGTGAGCAGTTCTTC
d_call: TRBD1; v_call: TRBV18; clone_size: -; j_call: TRBJ1-4; cdr3_aa: CASSPSLVPGQGNEKLFF; cdr3_nt: TGTGCCAGCTCACCATCGCTCGTACCGGGACAGGGGAATGAAAAACTGTTTTTT
d_call: -; v_call: TRBV27; clone_size: -; j_call: TRBJ1-2; cdr3_aa: CASTSGGYGYTF; cdr3_nt: TGTGCCAGCACCTCCGGTGGCTATGGCTACACCTTC
d_call: -; v_call: TRBV11-2; clone_size: -; j_call: TRBJ2-7; cdr3_aa: CASKTGSYEQYF; cdr3_nt: TGTGCCAGCAAAACTGGTTCCTACGAGCAGTACTTC
d_call: -; v_call: TRBV5-1; clone_size: -; j_call: TRBJ1-5; cdr3_aa: CASSLAGVQPQHF; cdr3_nt: TGCGCCAGCAGCTTGGCGGGGGTTCAGCCCCAGCATTTT
d_call: -; v_call: TRBV18; clone_size: -; j_call: TRBJ1-2; cdr3_aa: CASSPETAANYGYTF; cdr3_nt: TGTGCCAGCTCACCCGAGACAGCCGCTAACTATGGCTACACCTTC
d_call: -; v_call: TRBV12-5; clone_size: -; j_call: TRBJ1-1; cdr3_aa: CASGLPHTGSPEAFF; cdr3_nt: TGTGCTAGTGGTTTGCCCCACACAGGCTCCCCTGAAGCTTTCTTT
d_call: -; v_call: TRBV11-1; clone_size: -; j_call: TRBJ1-3; cdr3_aa: CASSIKGVLSGNTIYF; cdr3_nt: TGTGCCAGCAGCATAAAGGGAGTTCTCTCTGGAAACACCATATATTTT
d_call: -; v_call: TRBV3-1/TRBV3-2; clone_size: -; j_call: TRBJ1-2; cdr3_aa: CASSQAYGYTF; cdr3_nt: TGTGCCAGCAGCCAGGCCTATGGCTACACCTTC
d_call: TRBD1; v_call: TRBV27; clone_size: -; j_call: TRBJ2-7; cdr3_aa: CASSLLRQGYEQYF; cdr3_nt: TGTGCCAGCAGTTTGTTGAGACAGGGGTACGAGCAGTACTTC
d_call: TRBD1; v_call: TRBV6-2/TRBV6-3; clone_size: -; j_call: TRBJ2-1; cdr3_aa: CASSTGGATSYNEQFF; cdr3_nt: TGTGCCAGCAGTACAGGGGGCGCCACCTCCTACAATGAGCAGTTCTTC
d_call: TRBD1; v_call: TRBV5-6; clone_size: -; j_call: TRBJ1-2; cdr3_aa: CASSLGQGGGYTF; cdr3_nt: TGTGCCAGCAGCTTGGGACAGGGAGGCGGCTACACCTTC
d_call: -; v_call: TRBV5-6; clone_size: -; j_call: TRBJ1-5; cdr3_aa: CASSAGGLGNQPQHF; cdr3_nt: TGTGCCAGCAGCGCGGGGGGCCTGGGCAATCAGCCCCAGCATTTT
d_call: TRBD1; v_call: TRBV6-5; clone_size: -; j_call: TRBJ1-6; cdr3_aa: CASSLATGYSPLHF; cdr3_nt: TGTGCCAGCAGTTTGGCGACAGGGTATTCACCCCTCCACTTT
d_call: TRBD1; v_call: TRBV5-3; clone_size: -; j_call: TRBJ1-1; cdr3_aa: CARSGNRGPLEAFF; cdr3_nt: TGTGCCAGAAGCGGAAACAGGGGGCCCCTTGAAGCTTTCTTT
d_call: -; v_call: TRBV10-3; clone_size: -; j_call: TRBJ2-3; cdr3_aa: CGSGNTDTQYF; cdr3_nt: TGTGGATCGGGGAACACAGATACGCAGTATTTT
d_call: TRBD2; v_call: TRBV27; clone_size: -; j_call: TRBJ2-2; cdr3_aa: CASSSGLAGNTGELFF; cdr3_nt: TGTGCCAGCAGTTCAGGACTAGCGGGGAACACCGGGGAGCTGTTTTTT
d_call: -; v_call: TRBV7-6; clone_size: -; j_call: TRBJ2-5; cdr3_aa: CASSFDPQGETQYF; cdr3_nt: TGTGCCAGCAGCTTCGACCCACAGGGAGAGACCCAGTACTTC
d_call: -; v_call: TRBV10-2; clone_size: -; j_call: TRBJ1-4; cdr3_aa: CASAGAGEKLFF; cdr3_nt: TGCGCCAGCGCCGGAGCGGGTGAAAAACTGTTTTTT
d_call: TRBD2; v_call: TRBV7-9; clone_size: -; j_call: TRBJ2-7; cdr3_aa: CASSLGLAGSSYEQYF; cdr3_nt: TGTGCCAGCAGCTTAGGACTAGCGGGGAGCTCCTACGAGCAGTACTTC
d_call: -; v_call: TRBV9; clone_size: -; j_call: TRBJ2-3; cdr3_aa: CASSVARSTDTQYF; cdr3_nt: TGTGCCAGCAGCGTGGCCAGAAGCACAGATACGCAGTATTTT
d_call: -; v_call: TRBV6-6; clone_size: -; j_call: TRBJ2-7; cdr3_aa: CASSLGAPYEQYF; cdr3_nt: TGTGCCAGCAGTCTAGGGGCGCCTTACGAGCAGTACTTC
d_call: TRBD1; v_call: TRBV9; clone_size: -; j_call: TRBJ1-2; cdr3_aa: CASSVSGGWPTF; cdr3_nt: TGTGCCAGCAGCGTGTCAGGGGGCTGGCCCACCTTC
d_call: -; v_call: TRBV28; clone_size: -; j_call: TRBJ1-2; cdr3_aa: CASSFVFASRTGSIYGYTF; cdr3_nt: TGTGCCAGCAGTTTCGTTTTCGCGTCTCGTACAGGGAGTATTTATGGCTACACCTTC
d_call: -; v_call: TRBV3-1/TRBV3-2; clone_size: -; j_call: TRBJ1-2; cdr3_aa: CASSQGIYGRRGGYGYTF; cdr3_nt: TGTGCCAGCAGCCAAGGAATTTACGGACGCAGGGGCGGATATGGCTACACCTTC
d_call: -; v_call: TRBV5-1; clone_size: -; j_call: TRBJ2-1; cdr3_aa: CASSLVGRNEQFF; cdr3_nt: TGCGCCAGCAGCTTGGTGGGGAGGAATGAGCAGTTCTTC
d_call: -; v_call: TRBV4-2; clone_size: -; j_call: TRBJ1-1; cdr3_aa: CASSQAITGFDTEAFF; cdr3_nt: TGTGCCAGCAGCCAGGCCATCACAGGGTTCGACACTGAAGCTTTCTTT
d_call: -; v_call: TRBV24-1; clone_size: -; j_call: TRBJ1-1; cdr3_aa: CATSGAGASTEAFF; cdr3_nt: TGTGCCACCAGTGGGGCGGGGGCCAGCACTGAAGCTTTCTTT
d_call: -; v_call: TRBV18; clone_size: -; j_call: TRBJ2-1; cdr3_aa: CASSPRSGSYNEQFF; cdr3_nt: TGTGCCAGCTCACCACGATCAGGCTCCTACAATGAGCAGTTCTTC
d_call: -; v_call: TRBV7-2; clone_size: few; j_call: TRBJ2-1; cdr3_aa: CASSLWSGTSYNEQFF; cdr3_nt: TGTGCCAGCAGCTTATGGAGCGGAACTTCCTACAATGAGCAGTTCTTC